This T cell receptor (beta chain) was sequenced in a study of blood T cells in healthy people across ages. Whole-study findings and limits: More naive CD4+ cells and higher diversity marked long-lived donors relative to aged donors. Leaving the PBMCs unsorted stopped any conclusive comparison of naive versus antigen-experienced cells.

V was clipped by 7 bases and J by 1 base, with 3 bases between them. This CDR3 comprises 11 residues. A sample-barcoded 5' primer and a J-beta primer mix were used in a second PCR of roughly 6 to 11 cycles. TCRdb called the 5' RACE reads again in MiXCR, with one record for every CDR3 protein. The table shows 650,000 to 1,000,000 distinct CDR3 sequences, with about 36% occurring only once. Donors were systemically healthy Caucasian individuals from Russia aged roughly 6 to 100 years. This clonotype was observed many times. What it recognizes is unknown. This receptor was obtained from a man between 18 and 29 years old in good health. V is TRBV12-3 or TRBV12-4 and J is TRBJ2-3; D is uncertain. Sequences were obtained from blood. CDR3 bases: TGTGCCAGCACCCGCACAGATACGCAGTATTTT. This codes for CASTRTDTQYF.